These 2 T cell receptor beta chains were sequenced from one sample in a study of CD8 T cells in ankylosing spondylitis. MiXCR, applied by TCRdb to the 5' RACE reads, yields one record per CDR3 protein. The top ten clones hold 6.8% of a sample with about 540,000 distinct CDR3 sequences, roughly an eighth of them seen once. Their antigens remain unidentified. Regarding the study as a whole: Roughly eight highly homologous variants made up a TCR beta motif that seemed to typify ankylosing spondylitis blood.

Input material: blood, either unsorted or a sorted T cell fraction (not recorded which). The source of these receptors is a male donor with ankylosing spondylitis.

This clonotype was detected many times. The V gene is TRBV29-1, the J gene TRBJ2-1, with 7 bases that match TRBD1. This CDR3 has 13 residues. V dropped 6 bases and J dropped 4; count of bases not matched to a gene: 6. Germline loops: CDR1 SQVTM, CDR2 ANQGSEA. The CDR3 protein is CSVPGQLYNEQFF. The CDR3 nucleotides are TGCAGCGTACCGGGACAGCTATACAATGAGCAGTTCTTC.

There are a few counts of this clonotype. The J gene is TRBJ2-7, the V gene TRBV7-2, with D perhaps matching TRBD2 (6 bases). The CDR3 runs to 14 residues. In germline, CDR1 is SGHTA, CDR2 FQGNSA. V was trimmed by 1 base and J by 6 bases, leaving 13 bases between them. CDR3 bases: TGTGCCAGCAGCTTAGAGATGGCGGGGAGCGAGCAGTACTTC. This translates into CASSLEMAGSEQYF.